This TCR beta chain was captured by sequencing in a study of blood T cell repertoires in COVID-19. Study context: Material from acute and convalescent COVID-19 was sourced from the United States, Italy and Spain. Sources were T cells, B-cell-depleted T cells, or PBMCs; the material itself was cDNA or gDNA.

Per the original data handling: Amplified reference gene primers provided the basis for estimating nucleated cell counts. Method: immunoSEQ multiplex PCR; TCRdb's copy keeps in-frame clones and lacks some. V and J calls and clone size follow that table, whereas D and trimming were derived from the DNA. In the table there are some 120,000 clones, 83% of which are singletons. Germline assignment: CDR1 LNHDA and CDR2 SQIVND (reference sequence). Trimming removed 6 bases from V and 7 bases from J, with 15 bases in between. This CDR3 has 13 amino acids. The rearrangement links TRBV19 to TRBJ1-1; D is uncertain. The sample comprised peripheral blood. The origin of this receptor is a man aged 25 to 40 with acute or convalescent COVID-19. CDR3 in amino acids: CASSYSGVGEAFF. CDR3 nucleotide sequence: TGTGCCAGTAGCTACAGCGGGGTGGGTGAAGCTTTCTTT.